A selection of T cell receptor beta chains follows, all from one sample in a study of blood T cell repertoires in COVID-19. Libraries were prepared by immunoSEQ multiplex PCR; TCRdb keeps only in-frame clonotypes and omits some of them. The sample holds about 64,000 clones, roughly 88% seen once. Sequencing used peripheral blood. The receptors come from a woman aged 55-70 years with acute or convalescent COVID-19. Each CDR3 is given with its conserved first and last residue. A D gene is named only where the DNA matches it firmly. Clone size is given for some rows only: seen once, a few or many times, or a class if the clone is expanded.

CASSLSGGVSSYEQYF	TGTGCCAGCAGCTTAAGCGGGGGGGTTAGCTCCTACGAGCAGTACTTC	NA	TRBJ2-7	TRBD2	TRBV7-2
CASMWSGGADTGELFF	TGTGCCAGCATGTGGAGCGGGGGGGCCGACACCGGGGAGCTGTTTTTT	NA	TRBJ2-2	TRBD2	TRBV2
CASSNRGRGSTGELFF	TGTGCCAGCAGTAACCGGGGGCGGGGGAGCACCGGGGAGCTGTTTTTT	NA	TRBJ2-2	NA	TRBV2
CASSDRGNYGYTF	TGTGCCAGTAGTGACAGGGGGAACTATGGCTACACCTTC	NA	TRBJ1-2	TRBD1	TRBV19
CASSGVSGGSPEAFF	TGTGCCAGCAGTGGGGTTTCAGGGGGAAGCCCTGAAGCTTTCTTT	NA	TRBJ1-1	TRBD1	TRBV2
CASSYFTGRAYEQYF	TGTGCCAGCAGTTACTTCACAGGGCGGGCCTACGAGCAGTACTTC	once	TRBJ2-7	NA	TRBV6-5
CASSLALLLGTHNTDTQYF	TGCGCCAGCAGCTTGGCTCTTTTGTTGGGGACACACAACACAGATACGCAGTATTTT	NA	TRBJ2-3	NA	TRBV5-1
CASSQDFGGPYTF	TGTGCCAGCAGCCAAGATTTCGGGGGACCTTACACCTTC	few	TRBJ1-2	NA	TRBV3-1/TRBV3-2
CASSLGQGAYGYTF	TGCGCCAGCAGTTTAGGACAGGGTGCTTATGGCTACACCTTC	NA	TRBJ1-2	TRBD1	TRBV5-1
CASTRGGEANEKLFF	TGTGCCAGCACCCGGGGGGGGGAAGCTAATGAAAAACTGTTTTTT	NA	TRBJ1-4	NA	TRBV5-6
CASSFWLTDTQYF	TGTGCCAGCAGTTTTTGGCTCACAGATACGCAGTATTTT	NA	TRBJ2-3	NA	TRBV27
CAISGSGGGTIYF	TGTGCCATCAGTGGGTCGGGAGGAGGCACCATATATTTT	NA	TRBJ1-3	NA	TRBV10-3
CAISESATEQETQYF	TGTGCCATCAGTGAGTCAGCGACCGAACAAGAGACCCAGTACTTC	NA	TRBJ2-5	NA	TRBV10-3
CASSRLPGQGYTNYGYTF	TGTGCCAGTAGTCGACTCCCGGGACAGGGTTATACCAACTATGGCTACACCTTC	NA	TRBJ1-2	TRBD1	TRBV19
CASSIGRFAMNTEAFF	TGTGCCAGTAGTATAGGGAGGTTCGCCATGAACACTGAAGCTTTCTTT	NA	TRBJ1-1	NA	TRBV19
CATSRGNSGNTIYF	TGTGCCACCTCCAGGGGAAACTCTGGAAACACCATATATTTT	NA	TRBJ1-3	NA	TRBV6-5
CASSQPGQGNLGYGYTF	TGTGCCAGCAGCCAGCCGGGACAGGGAAACCTAGGCTATGGCTACACCTTC	NA	TRBJ1-2	TRBD1	TRBV5-4
CASSLPGRGEQFF	TGTGCCAGCAGCTTACCTGGGCGGGGGGAGCAGTTCTTC	once	TRBJ2-1	TRBD2	TRBV7-6
CASSYRAGGLDTQYF	TGTGCCAGCAGTTACCGAGCGGGGGGGCTGGATACGCAGTATTTT	NA	TRBJ2-3	TRBD2	TRBV6-5
CASRVSAGLAEKLFF	TGCGCCAGCAGGGTTTCCGCAGGGTTGGCTGAAAAACTGTTTTTT	few	TRBJ1-4	NA	TRBV5-1
CASSEFRLPTYEQYF	TGTGCCAGCAGTGAATTCAGACTTCCAACCTACGAGCAGTACTTC	NA	TRBJ2-7	NA	TRBV6-1
CASSGGDSRTDTQYF	TGTGCCAGCAGTGGCGGGGACAGCCGCACAGATACGCAGTATTTT	NA	TRBJ2-3	NA	TRBV6-4
CASSMRPYEQYF	TGTGCCAGTAGTATGAGGCCCTACGAGCAGTACTTC	NA	TRBJ2-7	NA	TRBV19
CSVDSGTRDYGYTF	TGCAGCGTGGACTCCGGGACACGGGATTATGGCTACACCTTC	NA	TRBJ1-2	NA	TRBV29-1
CASSQGSGGPGEQFF	TGTGCCAGCAGCCAAGGCAGCGGGGGGCCGGGTGAGCAGTTCTTC	NA	TRBJ2-1	TRBD2	TRBV3-1/TRBV3-2
CAWSVPGMNTEAFF	TGTGCCTGGAGTGTACCGGGAATGAACACTGAAGCTTTCTTT	NA	TRBJ1-1	NA	TRBV30
CAWTGQGVLVYGYTF	TGTGCCTGGACCGGACAGGGGGTCCTTGTCTATGGCTACACCTTC	few	TRBJ1-2	TRBD1	TRBV30
CASSVSGANEKLFF	TGTGCCAGCAGCGTTTCAGGGGCTAATGAAAAACTGTTTTTT	NA	TRBJ1-4	NA	TRBV9
CASSLGDSLYNEQFF	TGTGCCAGCAGCTTAGGTGACAGCCTATACAATGAGCAGTTCTTC	NA	TRBJ2-1	NA	TRBV11-3
CASRKQGTEAFF	TGTGCCAGTCGTAAGCAGGGCACTGAAGCTTTCTTT	NA	TRBJ1-1	NA	TRBV19
CASDSNSPLHF	TGTGCCAGCGACAGTAATTCACCCCTCCACTTT	NA	TRBJ1-6	NA	TRBV6-5
CASSVQVNTEAFF	TGTGCCAGCAGCGTCCAGGTGAACACTGAAGCTTTCTTT	once	TRBJ1-1	NA	TRBV6-4
CASSQDIDGGIYNEQFF	TGTGCCAGCAGCCAAGATATTGACGGGGGGATATACAATGAGCAGTTCTTC	NA	TRBJ2-1	TRBD2	TRBV3-1/TRBV3-2